This T cell receptor (beta chain) was observed in a study of T cell responses to AZD1222 COVID-19 vaccine. Study results and caveats: Donors were largely white British and mainly female; clonal diversity was possibly underestimated.

Germline CDR1 is MGHDK and CDR2 is SYGVNS. The germline V and J ends were trimmed by 8 bases and 0 bases, with 10 bases remaining between them. This CDR3 comprises 13 residues. Using immunoSEQ multiplex PCR, the repertoire was profiled, and TCRdb retains in-frame clones only, with some absent. The top ten clones hold under 6.5% of a sample with 150,000 to 200,000 clones, 75% to 90% of them seen once. A word on this clone: Its antigen is unknown.

This TCR was sampled from an adult in good health. The sequencing used peripheral blood, collected on day 0 of AZD1222 vaccination. V gene TRBV25-1 combines with J gene TRBJ1-1, with a weak D call TRBD1 (6 bases). The CDR3 coding sequence is TGTGCCAGCCAAGGACAGCTGAACACTGAAGCTTTCTTT. Translation gives CASQGQLNTEAFF.